The 15 T cell receptor beta chains below all came from one sample that was sequenced in a study of tumor and adjacent non-tumor tissue in lung cancer. Three rounds of nested PCR, following a modified ARM-PCR protocol, produced the TCRbeta library. TCRdb re-called the multiplex PCR reads through MiXCR, storing one row per CDR3 protein. The table records 84,000 or so distinct CDR3 sequences, about three fifths of them present only once. This sample's RNA came from whole unsorted tissue. Sequencing used lung tumor tissue. These receptors originate from a man between 70 and 80 years old with non-small cell lung cancer.

About this clonotype itself: The missing conserved phenylalanine or tryptophan at the end of this CDR3 makes a read error likely. The V gene is TRBV12-3 or TRBV12-4, the J gene TRBJ2-1; the D call may be TRBD1 or TRBD2 (5 bases each). This CDR3 is built from 13 residues. In nucleotides, the CDR3 is TGTGCCAACAGTTCTATAGGGGCGGGTGAGCAGTTCTTA. Translating gives CANSSIGAGEQFL.

Notes on this clonotype: A read error may account for a junction end that differs from germline. The rearrangement joins TRBV29-1 to TRBJ2-1; TRBD1 is a possible D gene (5 bases). Germline V CDR1 and CDR2: SQVTM, ANQGSEA. The CDR3 is made up of 14 amino acids. CDR3 in DNA: TGCAGCCTTCTTACCGACAGCCCCTACAATGAGCGGTTCTTC. Protein product: CSLLTDSPYNERFF.

On this clonotype itself: Germline and junction disagree at one end, which may indicate a read error. V gene TRBV6-5 combines with J gene TRBJ2-2; 7 bases agree with TRBD2. The germline V gene encodes CDR1 MNHEY and CDR2 SVGAGI. The CDR3 totals 14 residues. The CDR3 spells CPSSGGSRTGELFF. CDR3 nucleotides: TGTCCCAGCTCGGGCGGGAGTCGGACCGGGGAGCTGTTTTTT.

On this clonotype: The junction does not match germline at one end; this may be a read error. The CDR3 coding sequence is TGTGCCATCAGCCGGGACTCCAGCTCCTACAATGAGCAGATCTTC. It yields the protein CAISRDSSSYNEQIF. The chain carries TRBV7-2 and TRBJ2-1, with TRBD2 as a possible D gene (6 bases). CDR3 length equals 15 residues. Germline CDR1 reads SGHTA; CDR2 reads FQGNSA.

Remarks on this clonotype: Relative to the germline gene, one junction end is altered; a read error may explain this. The chain couples TRBV29-1 to TRBJ2-3, with 11 bases that match TRBD2. Germline V lookup: CDR1 SQVTM, CDR2 ANQGSEA. This CDR3 is built from 16 residues. CDR3: CSVGQTSGSATDTQCF. The DNA of the CDR3 is TGCAGCGTGGGTCAAACTAGCGGGAGTGCCACAGATACACAGTGTTTT.

With regard to this clonotype: The junction does not match germline at one end; this may be a read error. The chain is built from TRBV5-6 and TRBJ2-1; D call uncertain. This CDR3 region has 18 residues. The V gene's germline CDR1 is SGHDT and CDR2 YYEEEE. This CDR3 reads CASSLAPYNPRVFDEHFF. The CDR3 region has the DNA TGTGCCAGCAGCTTGGCCCCTTACAATCCCCGTGTTTTCGATGAGCACTTCTTC. Based on the CDR3 plus reference TRBV5-6 and TRBJ2-1, the full variable domain is DAGVTQSPTHLIKTRGQQVTLRCSPKSGHDTVSWYQQALGQGPQFIFQYYEEEERQRGNFPDRFSGHQFPNYSSELNVNALLLGDSALYLCASSLAPYNPRVFDEHFFGPGTRLTVL.

The chain employs TRBV11-2 and TRBJ2-3, with 8 bases matching TRBD2. Germline CDR1 and CDR2: SGHAT and FQNNGV. V gave up 2 bases and J gave up 13 bases; unmatched junction bases: 23. The CDR3 sequence is 18 residues long. The CDR3 DNA reads TGTGCCAGCAGCTTAATGACCGCGGCGCGGGGGGCTGAGATACGGGAGTATTTT. Translated, it gives CASSLMTAARGAEIREYF.

This clonotype was seen ten or more times. The CDR3, as DNA: TGTGCCAGCAGCAAGAATAGCGGACAGGGACTAGCCAAAAACATTCAGTACTTC. Protein: CASSKNSGQGLAKNIQYF. The chain has TRBV12-3 or TRBV12-4 and TRBJ2-4, with 8 bases identical to TRBD1. This CDR3 comprises 18 residues. The V gene end was trimmed by 6 bases and the J gene end by 0 bases; junction bases not matched to a gene: 13.

This clonotype was observed a few times. Given a much more abundant clone one base away, this may be a read error. The chain combines TRBV12-3 or TRBV12-4 with TRBJ2-2, with D possibly being TRBD1 (5 bases). This CDR3 has 14 amino acids. Deletions cut 6 bases from V and 7 bases from J, with 15 bases between. This CDR3 is CASSSSGYNGELFF. CDR3 in DNA: TGTGCCAGCAGCTCGTCAGGGTATAACGGGGAGCTGTTTTTT.

This clonotype came up once. A much larger clone is a single base away; this may be a read error. The V gene is TRBV27, the J gene TRBJ2-2; 8 bases match TRBD2. CDR1 and CDR2 from the germline V gene are MNHEY and SMNVEV (reference sequence). The CDR3 runs to 15 residues. As DNA, the CDR3 is TGTGCCAGCAGTTGGGTCGGGAGGGACACCAGGGAGCTGTTTTTT. Protein: CASSWVGRDTRELFF.

The V call is TRBV5-5, the J call TRBJ2-7, with D perhaps matching TRBD1 or TRBD2 (5 bases each). Germline lookup yields CDR1 SGHKS and CDR2 YYEKEE (reference sequence). Trimming left V 1 base short and J 10 bases short, with 15 bases between. CDR3 length: 13 residues. CDR3 bases: TGTGCCAGCAGCTTGTCGGGGCAGGCGGATCAGTACTTC. Protein sequence: CASSLSGQADQYF.

A word on this clonotype: Being one base from a much bigger clone, this may be a read error. The chain couples TRBV6-6 to TRBJ2-4; weak D call: TRBD1 (5 bases). The CDR3 has 14 amino acids. Germline loops: CDR1 MNHNY, CDR2 SVGAGI (reference sequence). CDR3 protein: CASSYGAGLDIEYF. The CDR3 DNA follows: TGTGCCAGCAGTTACGGTGCAGGGTTAGACATTGAGTACTTC.

A word on this clonotype: One end of the junction is discordant with germline, which a read error may explain. This chain uses TRBV11-2 with TRBJ2-7, with D tentatively TRBD2 (6 bases). In germline, CDR1 is SGHAT, CDR2 FQNNGV. The CDR3 is made up of 15 amino acids. The CDR3 bases are TGTACCAGCAGCTTAGAGGGACGGGGGACCTACGAGCAGTACTTC. Amino acids: CTSSLEGRGTYEQYF.

With regard to this clonotype: A much larger clone is a single base away; this may be a read error. The chain joins TRBV29-1 to TRBJ2-3; D is ambiguous. The CDR3 is made up of 13 amino acids. Deletions cut 4 bases from V and 4 bases from J, with 12 bases between. Germline-derived CDR1 and CDR2 are SQVTM and ANQGSEA. The CDR3 sequence: CSVGFLRSDTQYF. Here the CDR3 DNA reads TGCAGCGTTGGGTTTCTGAGGTCAGATACGCAGTATTTT.

Ten or more counts support this clonotype. This chain uses TRBV6-1 with TRBJ2-6, with D possibly TRBD1 on 6 matching bases. CDR1 and CDR2 from the germline V gene are MNHNS and SASEGT. The CDR3 sequence is 18 residues long. Trimming took 1 base from V and 2 from J, leaving 15 bases between them. CDR3 region: CASSEGQVLFAGANVLTF. The CDR3 nucleotides are TGTGCCAGCAGTGAAGGACAGGTACTGTTTGCTGGGGCCAACGTCCTGACTTTC.